This TCR beta chain is from a study of blood T cell repertoires in COVID-19. Study at large: The United States, Italy and Spain supplied acute and convalescent COVID-19 samples. T cells, B-cell-depleted T cells, or PBMCs supplied cDNA or gDNA.

In the authors' methods: Scientists estimated how many nucleated cells there were by amplifying reference gene primers. Clones were sequenced by immunoSEQ multiplex PCR, and TCRdb holds only the in-frame ones, with some missing. That table supplies the V and J calls and clone size; D and trimming were determined from the DNA. The sample yields more than 200,000 clones, 84% seen once. V was pared by 5 bases and J by 7 bases, with 3 bases of the junction left unmatched. CDR3 size: 13 residues. The V gene's germline CDR1 is SNHLY and CDR2 FYNNEI. Sample: peripheral blood. The V call is TRBV2, the J call TRBJ1-5, with 9 bases lining up with TRBD1. The TCR was taken from a man aged 55-75 years with acute or convalescent COVID-19. In nucleotides, the CDR3 is TGTGCCAGCAGTAGGACAGGGGACCAGCCCCAGCATTTT. This translates into CASSRTGDQPQHF.